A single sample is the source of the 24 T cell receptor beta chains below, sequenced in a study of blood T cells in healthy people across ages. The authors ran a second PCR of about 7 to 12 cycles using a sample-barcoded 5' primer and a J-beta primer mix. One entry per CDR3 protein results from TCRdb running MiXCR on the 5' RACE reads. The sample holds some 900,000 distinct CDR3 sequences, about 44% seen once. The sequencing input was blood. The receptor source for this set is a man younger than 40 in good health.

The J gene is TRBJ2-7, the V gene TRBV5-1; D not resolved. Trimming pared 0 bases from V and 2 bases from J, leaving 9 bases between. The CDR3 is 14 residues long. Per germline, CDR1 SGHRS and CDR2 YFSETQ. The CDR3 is CASSLGQQTYEQYF. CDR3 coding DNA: TGCGCCAGCAGCTTGGGGCAGCAGACCTACGAGCAGTACTTC.

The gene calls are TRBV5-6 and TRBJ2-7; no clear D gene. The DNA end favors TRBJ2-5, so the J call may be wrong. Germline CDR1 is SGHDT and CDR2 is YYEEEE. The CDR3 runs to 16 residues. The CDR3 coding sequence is TGTGCCAGCAGCCCGGCTGCCGGACCACCACACAGGACCCAGTACTTC. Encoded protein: CASSPAAGPPHRTQYF.

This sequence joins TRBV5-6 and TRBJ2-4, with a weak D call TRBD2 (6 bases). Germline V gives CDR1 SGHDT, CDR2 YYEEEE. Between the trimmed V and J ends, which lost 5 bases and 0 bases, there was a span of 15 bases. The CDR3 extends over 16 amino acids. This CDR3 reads CASRSKRVLAKNIQYF. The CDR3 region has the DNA TGTGCCAGCAGGTCCAAGCGGGTACTAGCCAAAAACATTCAGTACTTC. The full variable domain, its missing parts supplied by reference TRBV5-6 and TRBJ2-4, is DAGVTQSPTHLIKTRGQQVTLRCSPKSGHDTVSWYQQALGQGPQFIFQYYEEEERQRGNFPDRFSGHQFPNYSSELNVNALLLGDSALYLCASRSKRVLAKNIQYFGAGTRLSVL.

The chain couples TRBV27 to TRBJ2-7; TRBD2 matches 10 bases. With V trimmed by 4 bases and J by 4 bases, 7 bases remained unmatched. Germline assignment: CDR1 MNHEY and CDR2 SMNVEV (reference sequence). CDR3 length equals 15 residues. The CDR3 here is CASSSVTSGQYEQYF. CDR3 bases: TGTGCCAGCAGTTCGGTGACTAGCGGGCAATACGAGCAGTACTTC.

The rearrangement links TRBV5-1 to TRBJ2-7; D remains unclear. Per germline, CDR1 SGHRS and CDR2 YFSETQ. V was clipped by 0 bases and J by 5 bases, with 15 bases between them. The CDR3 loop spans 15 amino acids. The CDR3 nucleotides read TGCGCCAGCAGCTTGGAGGAATCGGCCCAGGACGAGCAGTACTTC. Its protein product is CASSLEESAQDEQYF.

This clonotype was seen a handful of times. In nucleotides, the CDR3 is TGCAGTGCTAGAGGAGGGGGTTTCAGCACAGATACGCAGTATTTT. Protein product: CSARGGGFSTDTQYF. V is TRBV20-1 and J is TRBJ2-3; TRBD1 is a possible D gene (6 bases). This CDR3 region has 15 residues. Germline CDR1 is DFQATT and CDR2 is SNEGSKA (reference sequence). The V and J ends lost 1 base and 0 bases respectively, with 11 bases between them.

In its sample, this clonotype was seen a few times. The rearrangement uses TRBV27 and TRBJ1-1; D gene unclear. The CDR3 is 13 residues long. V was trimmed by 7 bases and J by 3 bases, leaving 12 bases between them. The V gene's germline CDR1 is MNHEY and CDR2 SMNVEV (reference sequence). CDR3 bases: TGTGCCAGCACCATGCGGCGGGACACTGAAGCTTTCTTT. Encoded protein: CASTMRRDTEAFF.

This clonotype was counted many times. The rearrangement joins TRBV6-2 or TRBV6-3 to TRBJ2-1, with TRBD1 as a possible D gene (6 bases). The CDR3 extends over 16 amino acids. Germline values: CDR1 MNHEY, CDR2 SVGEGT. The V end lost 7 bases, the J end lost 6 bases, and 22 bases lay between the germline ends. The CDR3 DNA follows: TGTGCCAGCAATGAGTGGCAACAGGGTGGGGGCAATGAGCAGTTCTTC. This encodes CASNEWQQGGGNEQFF.

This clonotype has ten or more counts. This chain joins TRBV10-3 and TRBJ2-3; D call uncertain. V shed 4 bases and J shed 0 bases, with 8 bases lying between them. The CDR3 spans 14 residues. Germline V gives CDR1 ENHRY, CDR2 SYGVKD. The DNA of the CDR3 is TGTGCCATCAGTGGTGTGGGGAGCACAGATACGCAGTATTTT. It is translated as CAISGVGSTDTQYF.

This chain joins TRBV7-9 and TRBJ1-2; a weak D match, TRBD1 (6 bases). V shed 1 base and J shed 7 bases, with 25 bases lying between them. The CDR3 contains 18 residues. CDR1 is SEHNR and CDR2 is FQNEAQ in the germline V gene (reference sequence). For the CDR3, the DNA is TGTGCCAGCAGCTTAGGCGAGCCAGGGACAACTATAATTGGTGGCTACACCTTC. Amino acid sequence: CASSLGEPGTTIIGGYTF.

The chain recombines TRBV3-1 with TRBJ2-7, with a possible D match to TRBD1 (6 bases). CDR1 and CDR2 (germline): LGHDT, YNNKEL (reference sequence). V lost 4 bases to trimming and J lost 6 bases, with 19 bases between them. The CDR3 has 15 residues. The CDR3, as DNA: TGTGCCAGCAGCCTCCGGGACACCGACCGAGGCGAGCAGTACTTC. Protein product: CASSLRDTDRGEQYF.

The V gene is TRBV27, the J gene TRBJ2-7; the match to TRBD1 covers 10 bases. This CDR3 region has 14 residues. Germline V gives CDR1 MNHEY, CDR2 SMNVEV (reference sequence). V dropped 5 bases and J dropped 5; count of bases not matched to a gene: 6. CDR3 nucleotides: TGTGCCAGCAGTGCCTGGACAGGGGGTGACGAGCAGTACTTC. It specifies CASSAWTGGDEQYF.

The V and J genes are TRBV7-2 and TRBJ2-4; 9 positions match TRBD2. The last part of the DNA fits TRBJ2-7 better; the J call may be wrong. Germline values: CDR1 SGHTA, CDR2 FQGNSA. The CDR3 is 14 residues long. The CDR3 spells CASSSAGGIYEQYF. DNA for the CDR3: TGTGCCAGCAGCTCTGCGGGGGGGATCTACGAGCAGTACTTC.

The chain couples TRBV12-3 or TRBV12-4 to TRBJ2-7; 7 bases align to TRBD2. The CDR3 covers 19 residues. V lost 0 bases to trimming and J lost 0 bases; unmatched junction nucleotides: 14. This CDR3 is CASSLAEVERGLSSYEQYF. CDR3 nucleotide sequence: TGTGCCAGCAGTTTAGCGGAGGTTGAGCGGGGATTAAGCTCCTACGAGCAGTACTTC.

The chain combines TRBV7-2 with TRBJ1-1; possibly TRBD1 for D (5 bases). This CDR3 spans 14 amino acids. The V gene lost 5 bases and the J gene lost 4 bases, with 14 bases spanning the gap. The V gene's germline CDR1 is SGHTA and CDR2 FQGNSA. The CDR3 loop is CASSQGGQGTEAFF. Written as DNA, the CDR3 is TGTGCCAGCAGCCAGGGCGGCCAGGGCACTGAAGCTTTCTTT.

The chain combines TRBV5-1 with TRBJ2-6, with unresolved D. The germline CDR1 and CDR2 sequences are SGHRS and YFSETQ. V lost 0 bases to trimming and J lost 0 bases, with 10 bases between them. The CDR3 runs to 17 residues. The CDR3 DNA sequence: TGCGCCAGCAGCTTGGCCCCCCCTGTCTCTGGGGCCAACGTCCTGACTTTC. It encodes CASSLAPPVSGANVLTF.

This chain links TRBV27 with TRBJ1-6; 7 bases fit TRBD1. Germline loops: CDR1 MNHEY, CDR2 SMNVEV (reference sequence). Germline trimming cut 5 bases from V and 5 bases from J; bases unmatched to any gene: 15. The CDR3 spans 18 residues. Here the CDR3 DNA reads TGTGCCAGCAGTACTCGCACGACAGGGCCGACGGATAATTCACCCCTCCACTTT. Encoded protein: CASSTRTTGPTDNSPLHF.

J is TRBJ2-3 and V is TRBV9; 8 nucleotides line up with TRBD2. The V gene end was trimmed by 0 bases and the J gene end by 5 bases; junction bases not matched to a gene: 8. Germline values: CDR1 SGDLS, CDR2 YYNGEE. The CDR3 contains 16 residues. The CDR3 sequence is CASSVGVGGAVDTQYF. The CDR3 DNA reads TGTGCCAGCAGCGTAGGGGTCGGGGGGGCAGTAGATACGCAGTATTTT.

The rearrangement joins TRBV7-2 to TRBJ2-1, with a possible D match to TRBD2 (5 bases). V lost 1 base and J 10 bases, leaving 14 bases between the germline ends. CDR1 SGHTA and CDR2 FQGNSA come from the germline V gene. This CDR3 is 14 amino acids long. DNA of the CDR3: TGTGCCAGCAGCTTAGATCGTAAGGACTGGGAGCAGTTCTTC. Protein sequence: CASSLDRKDWEQFF.

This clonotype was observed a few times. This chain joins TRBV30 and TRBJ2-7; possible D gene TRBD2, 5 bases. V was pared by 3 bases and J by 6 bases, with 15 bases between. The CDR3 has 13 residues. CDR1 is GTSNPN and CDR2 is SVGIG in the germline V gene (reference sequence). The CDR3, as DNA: TGTGCCTGGAGCCTAGAGGAGGTATCCGAGCAGTACTTC. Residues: CAWSLEEVSEQYF.

The CDR3 loop is CASSLAHSRLEETQYF. CDR3 DNA sequence: TGTGCCAGCAGCTTAGCTCACAGTCGGCTAGAGGAGACCCAGTACTTC. This rearrangement joins TRBV7-2 to TRBJ2-5; D not certain. V was pared by 0 bases and J by 5 bases, with 16 bases between. The CDR3 is 16 residues long. Germline V gives CDR1 SGHTA, CDR2 FQGNSA.

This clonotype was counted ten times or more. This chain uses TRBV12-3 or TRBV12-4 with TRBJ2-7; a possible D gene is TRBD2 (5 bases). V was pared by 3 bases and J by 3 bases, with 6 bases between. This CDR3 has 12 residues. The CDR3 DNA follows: TGTGCCAGCAGTTTCGGGGACTACGAGCAGTACTTC. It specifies CASSFGDYEQYF.

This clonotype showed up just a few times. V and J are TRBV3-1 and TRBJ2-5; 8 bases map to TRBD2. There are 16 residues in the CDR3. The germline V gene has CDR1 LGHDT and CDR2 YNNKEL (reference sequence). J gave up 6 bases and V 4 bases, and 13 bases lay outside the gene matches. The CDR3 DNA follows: TGTGCCAGCAGCCGGTCCGGGACTAGAGTTTTGAAGACCCAGTACTTC. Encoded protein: CASSRSGTRVLKTQYF.

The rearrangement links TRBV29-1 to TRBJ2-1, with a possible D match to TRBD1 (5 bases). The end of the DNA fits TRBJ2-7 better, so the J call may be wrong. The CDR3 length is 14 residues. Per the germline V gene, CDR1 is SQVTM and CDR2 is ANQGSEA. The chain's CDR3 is CSVYDWGLYNEQYF. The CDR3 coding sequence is TGCAGCGTCTACGACTGGGGCCTATACAATGAGCAGTACTTC.